This record concerns one TCR beta chain sequence. Its antigen is still unknown. Purity of the untouched CD4+ T cells was about 98%. This sample is drawn from a study of T cell repertoires and HLA-DP antigens. About the study: Transduced HeLa cells presented HLA-DP to CD4+ T cells. Donors were two male and one female, aged 18-to-29 to 60-to-69.

The method was immunoSEQ multiplex PCR; TCRdb's version includes in-frame clones alone and lacks a portion of them. The table has some 89,000 clones, around nine tenths seen once. The material sequenced was CD4+ T cells from PBMCs. The receptor's source is a man aged 45 to 65 in good health and CMV-seronegative.

The DNA for the CDR3 is TGTGCCAGCAGTTCCCCGGCGGGGAAGGACTATGGCTACACCTTC. It encodes CASSSPAGKDYGYTF. The chain has TRBV6-5 and TRBJ1-2, with no clear D. Germline lookup yields CDR1 MNHEY and CDR2 SVGAGI. Deletions cut 4 bases from V and 3 bases from J, with 15 bases between. CDR3 size: 15 residues.